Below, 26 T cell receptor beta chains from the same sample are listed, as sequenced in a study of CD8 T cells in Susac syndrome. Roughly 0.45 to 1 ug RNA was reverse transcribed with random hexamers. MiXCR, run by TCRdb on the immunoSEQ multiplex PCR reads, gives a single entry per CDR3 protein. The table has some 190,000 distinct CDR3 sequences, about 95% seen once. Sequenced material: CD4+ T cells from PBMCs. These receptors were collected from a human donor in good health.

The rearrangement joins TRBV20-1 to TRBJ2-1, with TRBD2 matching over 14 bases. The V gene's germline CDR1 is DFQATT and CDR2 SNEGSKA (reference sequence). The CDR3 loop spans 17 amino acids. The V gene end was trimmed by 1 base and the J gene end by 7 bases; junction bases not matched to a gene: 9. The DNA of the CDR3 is TGCAGTGCTAGAGGACTAGCGGGAGGGCTCGGTGGTAATGAGCAGTTCTTC. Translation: CSARGLAGGLGGNEQFF.

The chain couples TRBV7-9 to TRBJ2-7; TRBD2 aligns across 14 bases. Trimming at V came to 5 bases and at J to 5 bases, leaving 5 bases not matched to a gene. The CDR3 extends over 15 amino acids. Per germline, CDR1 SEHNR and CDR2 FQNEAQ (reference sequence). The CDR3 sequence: CASSPGTSGSDEQYF. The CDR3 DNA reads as TGTGCCAGCAGCCCCGGGACTAGCGGGAGCGACGAGCAGTACTTC.

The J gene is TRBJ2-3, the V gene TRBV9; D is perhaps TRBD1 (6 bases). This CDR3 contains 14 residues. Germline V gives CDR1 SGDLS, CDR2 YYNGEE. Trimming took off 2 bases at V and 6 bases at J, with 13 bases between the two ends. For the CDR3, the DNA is TGTGCCAGCAGCGTCCCAGGGGTATCGGATACGCAGTATTTT. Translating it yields CASSVPGVSDTQYF.

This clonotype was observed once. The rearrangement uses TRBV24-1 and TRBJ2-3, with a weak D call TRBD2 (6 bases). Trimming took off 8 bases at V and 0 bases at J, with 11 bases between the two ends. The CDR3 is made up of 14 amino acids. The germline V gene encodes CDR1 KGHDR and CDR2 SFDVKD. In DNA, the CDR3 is TGTGCCACCACTGGAGGGGCTAGCACAGATACGCAGTATTTT. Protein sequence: CATTGGASTDTQYF.

The CDR3 DNA reads TGTGCCAGCAGTTCTGGGGACAGGAGAAACTATGGCTACACCTTC. Amino acids: CASSSGDRRNYGYTF. The chain is built from TRBV28 and TRBJ1-2; 8 nucleotides line up with TRBD1. J gave up 2 bases and V 4 bases, and 6 bases lay outside the gene matches. CDR1 is MDHEN and CDR2 is SYDVKM in the germline V gene. CDR3 size: 15 residues.

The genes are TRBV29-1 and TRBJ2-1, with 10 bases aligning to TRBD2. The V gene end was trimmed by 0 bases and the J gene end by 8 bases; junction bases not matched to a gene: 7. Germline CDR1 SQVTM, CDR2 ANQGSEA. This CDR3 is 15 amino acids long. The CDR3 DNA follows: TGCAGCGTTGAAGACACGGGACTAGCGTCGGATGAGCAGTTCTTC. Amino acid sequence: CSVEDTGLASDEQFF.

CDR3 residues: CASSFSSGINNEQFF. CDR3 in DNA: TGCGCCAGCAGCTTTTCTAGCGGTATTAACAATGAGCAGTTCTTC. The chain uses TRBV5-1 and TRBJ2-1; 7 bases match TRBD2. CDR1 is SGHRS, CDR2 YFSETQ, per germline. The V segment lost 2 bases and the J segment 5 bases; nucleotides outside the gene matches: 7. The CDR3 sequence is 15 residues long. Full variable domain (outside the CDR3, taken from reference TRBV5-1 and TRBJ2-1): KAGVTQTPRYLIKTRGQQVTLSCSPISGHRSVSWYQQTPGQGLQFLFEYFSETQRNKGNFPGRFSGRQFSNSRSEMNVSTLELGDSALYLCASSFSSGINNEQFFGPGTRLTVL.

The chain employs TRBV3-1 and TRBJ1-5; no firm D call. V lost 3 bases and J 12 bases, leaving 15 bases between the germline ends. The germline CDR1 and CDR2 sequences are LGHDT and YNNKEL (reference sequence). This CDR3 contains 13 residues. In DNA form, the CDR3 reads TGTGCCAGCAGCCACAGCGAGTTCCCCCACCAGCATTTT. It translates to CASSHSEFPHQHF.

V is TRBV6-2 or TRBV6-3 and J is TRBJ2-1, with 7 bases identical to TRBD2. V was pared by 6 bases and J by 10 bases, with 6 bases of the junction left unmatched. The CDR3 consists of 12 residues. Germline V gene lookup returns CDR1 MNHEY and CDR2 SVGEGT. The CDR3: CASRRLAWEQFF. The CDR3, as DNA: TGTGCCAGCAGAAGACTAGCCTGGGAGCAGTTCTTC.

CDR3 sequence (DNA): TGTGCCAGCAGCTTAATTGCAGCGGTGACAGATACGCAGTATTTT. It yields the protein CASSLIAAVTDTQYF. The chain joins TRBV7-2 to TRBJ2-3, with D maybe TRBD2 (5 bases). The CDR3 extends over 15 amino acids. Germline CDR1 is SGHTA and CDR2 is FQGNSA. V was clipped by 2 bases and J by 3 bases, with 12 bases between them.

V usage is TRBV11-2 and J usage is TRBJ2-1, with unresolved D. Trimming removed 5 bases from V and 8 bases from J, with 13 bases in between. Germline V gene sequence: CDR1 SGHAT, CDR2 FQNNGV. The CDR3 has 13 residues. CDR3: CASSGEGPDEQFF. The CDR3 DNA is TGTGCCAGCAGCGGAGAAGGGCCCGATGAGCAGTTCTTC.

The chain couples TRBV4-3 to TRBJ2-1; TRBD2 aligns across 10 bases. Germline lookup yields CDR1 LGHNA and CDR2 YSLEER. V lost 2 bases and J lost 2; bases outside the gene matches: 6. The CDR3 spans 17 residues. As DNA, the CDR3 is TGCGCCAGCAGCCAAACCCAGCGGGAGGGCGCCTACAATGAGCAGTTCTTC. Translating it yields CASSQTQREGAYNEQFF.

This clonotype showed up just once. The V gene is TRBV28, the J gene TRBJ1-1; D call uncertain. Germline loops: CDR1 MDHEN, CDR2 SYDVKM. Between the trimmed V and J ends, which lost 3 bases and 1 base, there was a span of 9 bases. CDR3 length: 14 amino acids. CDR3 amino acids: CASSFPPENTEAFF. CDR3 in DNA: TGTGCCAGCAGTTTCCCCCCGGAGAACACTGAAGCTTTCTTT.

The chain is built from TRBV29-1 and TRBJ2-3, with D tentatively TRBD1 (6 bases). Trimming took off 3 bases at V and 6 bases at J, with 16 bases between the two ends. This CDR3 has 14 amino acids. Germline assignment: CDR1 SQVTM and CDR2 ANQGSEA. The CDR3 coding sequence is TGCAGCGTTGATCCCAGGGGTATGGCGGATACGCAGTATTTT. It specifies CSVDPRGMADTQYF.

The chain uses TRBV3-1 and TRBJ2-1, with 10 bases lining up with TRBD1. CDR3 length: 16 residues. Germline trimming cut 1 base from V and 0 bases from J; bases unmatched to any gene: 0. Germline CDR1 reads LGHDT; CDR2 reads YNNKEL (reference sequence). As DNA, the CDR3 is TGTGCCAGCAGCCAAGGGGACAGGGGCTCCTACAATGAGCAGTTCTTC. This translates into CASSQGDRGSYNEQFF.

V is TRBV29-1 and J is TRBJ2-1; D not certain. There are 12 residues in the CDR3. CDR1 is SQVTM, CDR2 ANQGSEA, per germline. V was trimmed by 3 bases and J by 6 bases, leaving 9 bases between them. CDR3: CSVEVWVNEQFF. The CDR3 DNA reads TGCAGCGTTGAGGTGTGGGTCAATGAGCAGTTCTTC.

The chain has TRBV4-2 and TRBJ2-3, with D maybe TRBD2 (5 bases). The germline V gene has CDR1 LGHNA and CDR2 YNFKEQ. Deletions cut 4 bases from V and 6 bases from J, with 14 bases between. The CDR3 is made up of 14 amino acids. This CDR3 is CASSPQLALDTQYF. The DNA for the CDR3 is TGTGCCAGCAGCCCCCAGCTAGCATTGGATACGCAGTATTTT.

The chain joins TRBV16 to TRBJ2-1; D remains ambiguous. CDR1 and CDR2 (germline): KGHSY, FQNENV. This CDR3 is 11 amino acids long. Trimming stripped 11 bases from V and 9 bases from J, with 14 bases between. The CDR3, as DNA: TGTGCCTCCGGACCCCCGGGTGAGCAGTTCTTC. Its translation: CASGPPGEQFF.

The CDR3, as DNA: TGCGCCAGCAGCCAAGAACGGGGGGAGGGAAAACTGTTTTTT. Its protein is CASSQERGEGKLFF. The V call is TRBV4-3, the J call TRBJ1-4, with D perhaps matching TRBD1 (5 bases). The V gene's germline CDR1 is LGHNA and CDR2 YSLEER. V dropped 0 bases and J dropped 10 bases, with 12 bases sitting between them. The CDR3 length is 14 residues.

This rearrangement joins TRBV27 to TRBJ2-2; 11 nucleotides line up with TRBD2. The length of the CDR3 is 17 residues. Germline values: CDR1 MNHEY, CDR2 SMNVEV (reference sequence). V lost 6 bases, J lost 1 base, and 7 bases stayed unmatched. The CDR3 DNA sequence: TGTGCCAGCAGCTCTCCCGGGACTAGCGGGAACACCGGGGAGCTGTTTTTT. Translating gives CASSSPGTSGNTGELFF.

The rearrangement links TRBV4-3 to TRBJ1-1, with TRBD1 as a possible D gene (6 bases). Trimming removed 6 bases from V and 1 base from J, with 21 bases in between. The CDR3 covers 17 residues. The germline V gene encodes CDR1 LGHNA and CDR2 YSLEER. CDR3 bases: TGCGCCAGCAGTCGAAAGGACCTCGACAGGCGGAACACTGAAGCTTTCTTT. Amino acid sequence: CASSRKDLDRRNTEAFF.

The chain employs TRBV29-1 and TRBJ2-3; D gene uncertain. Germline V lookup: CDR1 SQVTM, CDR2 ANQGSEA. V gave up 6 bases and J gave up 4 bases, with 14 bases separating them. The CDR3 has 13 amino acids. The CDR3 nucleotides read TGCAGCGTCCCGTCCAACCGGGCAGATACGCAGTATTTT. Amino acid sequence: CSVPSNRADTQYF.

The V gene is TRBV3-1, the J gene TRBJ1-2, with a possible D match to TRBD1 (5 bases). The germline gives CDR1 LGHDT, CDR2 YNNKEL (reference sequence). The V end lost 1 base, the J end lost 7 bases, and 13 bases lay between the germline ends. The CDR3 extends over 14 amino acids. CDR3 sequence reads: CASSQAREGPGYTF. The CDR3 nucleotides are TGTGCCAGCAGCCAAGCCAGGGAAGGCCCTGGCTACACCTTC. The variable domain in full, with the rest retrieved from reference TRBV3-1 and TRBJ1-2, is DTAVSQTPKYLVTQMGNDKSIKCEQNLGHDTMYWYKQDSKKFLKIMFSYNNKELIINETVPNRFSPKSPDKAHLNLHINSLELGDSAVYFCASSQAREGPGYTFGSGTRLTVV.

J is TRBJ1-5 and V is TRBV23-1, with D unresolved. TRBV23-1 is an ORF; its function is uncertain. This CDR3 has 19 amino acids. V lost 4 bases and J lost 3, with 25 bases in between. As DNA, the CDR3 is TGCGCCAGCAGTCGAATAGCACGGACCGCACCCCCCTTCAATCAGCCCCAGCATTTT. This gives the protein CASSRIARTAPPFNQPQHF.

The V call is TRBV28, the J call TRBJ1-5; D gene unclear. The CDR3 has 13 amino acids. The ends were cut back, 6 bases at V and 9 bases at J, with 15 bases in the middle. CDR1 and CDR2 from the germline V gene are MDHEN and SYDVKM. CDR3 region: CASSPGAMRPQHF. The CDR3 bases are TGTGCCAGCAGCCCCGGTGCTATGAGGCCCCAGCATTTT.

CDR3 bases: TGTGCCCAGAGAAGGACAGGGGGATATGGCTACACCTTC. This codes for CAQRRTGGYGYTF. V and J are TRBV30 and TRBJ1-2, with 10 bases identical to TRBD1. In germline, CDR1 is GTSNPN, CDR2 SVGIG (reference sequence). This CDR3 is 13 amino acids long. With 8 bases clipped from V and 5 bases from J, the junction kept 8 bases outside the gene matches.